One and the same sample provided the 9 T cell receptor beta chains below, sequenced in a study of T cell repertoires in cytomegalovirus infection. No antigens are known for them. TCRdb processed the reads anew with MiXCR; each CDR3 protein has one entry. The sample lists around 300,000 distinct CDR3 sequences, 22% occurring once. The sample here was cultured PBMCs, taken from culture after CMV antigen stimulation. The source is a human donor in good health (CMV status not recorded). Some clones in this sample may be carry-over from other donors' samples.

This clonotype was seen ten or more times. A read error may account for a junction end that differs from germline. The chain is built from TRBV7-2 and TRBJ2-1; D might be TRBD2 (6 bases). This CDR3 is 12 amino acids long. The V gene's germline CDR1 is SGHTA and CDR2 FQGNSA. DNA for the CDR3: TGCTTTTCGGGAGCTGTCTACAATGAGCAGTTCTTC. Its protein is CFSGAVYNEQFF.

This chain connects TRBV4-1 to TRBJ2-1, with D hard to call. The germline V gene has CDR1 MGHRA and CDR2 YSYEKL. The CDR3 totals 16 residues. Trimming shortened V by 0 bases and J by 0 bases, and 9 bases separated the two germline ends. CDR3 loop: CASSQDRTLSYNEQFF. The CDR3 bases are TGCGCCAGCAGCCAAGATCGTACCCTCTCCTACAATGAGCAGTTCTTC.

This chain uses TRBV12-3 or TRBV12-4 with TRBJ1-4; possible D gene TRBD1, 6 bases. The CDR3 length is 20 residues. The ends were cut back, 5 bases at V and 5 bases at J, with 30 bases in the middle. This CDR3 is CASSQLWDKSLKLGNEKLFF. The DNA of the CDR3 is TGTGCCAGCAGTCAACTGTGGGACAAGTCGTTAAAGTTAGGCAATGAAAAACTGTTTTTT.

The genes are TRBV2 and TRBJ2-3; TRBD2 agrees at 7 bases. Germline lookup yields CDR1 SNHLY and CDR2 FYNNEI. The CDR3 has 14 residues. The ends lost 7 bases at V and 4 bases at J; junction bases unmatched: 8. CDR3 DNA: TGTGCCAGCACCTCGGGCGGGGGTCCAGATACGCAGTATTTT. Translating gives CASTSGGGPDTQYF.

Concerning this clonotype itself: The junction departs from germline at one end; a sequencing error may be responsible. The J gene is TRBJ1-4, the V gene TRBV2; no firm D call. The CDR3 runs to 15 residues. Per the germline V gene, CDR1 is SNHLY and CDR2 is FYNNEI. DNA of the CDR3: TGTGCCAGCAGTTCCGAGGGTGCAACTAATGAAAAACTGCTTTTT. It yields the protein CASSSEGATNEKLLF.

The chain joins TRBV12-3 or TRBV12-4 to TRBJ2-1; 9 bases agree with TRBD2. The junction had 10 bases not matched to a gene; V was cut back by 6 bases and J by 7 bases. This CDR3 spans 15 amino acids. The CDR3 protein is CASSPELAGVNEQFF. The CDR3 DNA reads TGTGCCAGCAGCCCAGAGTTAGCGGGAGTAAATGAGCAGTTCTTC.

This chain links TRBV20-1 with TRBJ2-1; D gene unclear. CDR1 and CDR2 from the germline V gene are DFQATT and SNEGSKA (reference sequence). Trimming shortened V by 5 bases and J by 8 bases, and 7 bases separated the two germline ends. The CDR3 is 10 residues long. Written as DNA, the CDR3 is TGCAGTGCTGCTCATCATGAGCAGTTCTTC. Its protein is CSAAHHEQFF.

This clonotype has at least ten counts. The chain carries TRBV19 and TRBJ1-3, with D possibly matching TRBD1 (6 bases). V dropped 4 bases and J dropped 0 bases, with 10 bases sitting between them. Germline CDR1 is LNHDA and CDR2 is SQIVND (reference sequence). The CDR3 totals 15 residues. The CDR3, as DNA: TGTGCCAGTAGTAGCGGACAGTCCTCTGGAAACACCATATATTTT. Translating gives CASSSGQSSGNTIYF.

The genes are TRBV18 and TRBJ2-3, with D perhaps given as TRBD1 or TRBD2 (6 bases each). This CDR3 comprises 17 residues. Per the germline V gene, CDR1 is KGHSH and CDR2 is LQKENI. Between the trimmed V and J ends, which lost 3 bases and 0 bases, there was a span of 16 bases. The CDR3: CASSPSEGVSSTDTQYF. CDR3 in DNA: TGTGCCAGCTCACCCTCGGAGGGGGTTTCTAGCACAGATACGCAGTATTTT. The whole variable domain, filled in from reference TRBV18 and TRBJ2-3, reads NAGVMQNPRHLVRRRGQEARLRCSPMKGHSHVYWYRQLPEEGLKFMVYLQKENIIDESGMPKERFSAEFPKEGPSILRIQQVVRGDSAAYFCASSPSEGVSSTDTQYFGPGTRLTVL.